Listed below are T cell receptor beta chains from one sample, sequenced in a study of tumor and adjacent non-tumor tissue in lung cancer. TCRdb recomputed calls from the multiplex PCR reads with MiXCR, one row per CDR3 protein. The data contain 200,000 or so distinct CDR3 sequences, about two thirds of them singletons. The sequenced sample consisted of lung tumor tissue. These receptors came from a man in his 60s with non-small cell lung cancer. The CDR3 runs from the conserved cysteine through the conserved F or W. The order of the fields is V gene, D gene, J gene, clone size, CDR3 length, CDR3 DNA, CDR3 protein. A D gene is named only where the DNA matches it firmly. Clone size appears in some rows only: once, few, many, or a class for an expanded clone.

v_gene: TRBV7-8; d_gene: .; j_gene: TRBJ2-5; abundance: few; len: 13; CDR3nt: TGTGCCAGCAGCTTAGAGGCAGGTCGGACCCAGTACTTC; CDR3aa: CASSLEAGRTQYF
v_gene: TRBV20-1; d_gene: .; j_gene: TRBJ2-7; abundance: many; len: 12; CDR3nt: TGCAGTGCTAGACAGGAGTTTTACGAGCAGTACTTC; CDR3aa: CSARQEFYEQYF
v_gene: TRBV11-2; d_gene: .; j_gene: TRBJ2-3; abundance: .; len: 19; CDR3nt: TGTGCCAGCATCGACAGCGGGACTGGGGGCTCTAGGGGCACAGATACGCAGTATTTT; CDR3aa: CASIDSGTGGSRGTDTQYF
v_gene: TRBV12-3/TRBV12-4; d_gene: .; j_gene: TRBJ2-1; abundance: .; len: 14; CDR3nt: TGTGGCAGCAGGTCGAGCGGAAACTACAATGAGCAGTTCTTC; CDR3aa: CGSRSSGNYNEQFF
v_gene: TRBV11-2; d_gene: .; j_gene: TRBJ2-5; abundance: .; len: 13; CDR3nt: TGTGTCAGCAGCTTCCGCTCTCAAGAGACCCAGTACTTC; CDR3aa: CVSSFRSQETQYF
v_gene: TRBV6-2/TRBV6-3; d_gene: .; j_gene: TRBJ2-1; abundance: .; len: 15; CDR3nt: TGTGCCGGCAATGCAGACCTCGACTACGACAATGAGCAGTTCTTC; CDR3aa: CAGNADLDYDNEQFF
v_gene: TRBV29-1; d_gene: .; j_gene: TRBJ1-1; abundance: .; len: 13; CDR3nt: TGCAGCGATTTGTCTCCCGAGAATACTGAAGCTTTCTTT; CDR3aa: CSDLSPENTEAFF
v_gene: TRBV20-1; d_gene: .; j_gene: TRBJ2-1; abundance: many; len: 12; CDR3nt: TGCAGTGCTAGCGGCCCGAACCATGAGCAGTTCTTC; CDR3aa: CSASGPNHEQFF
v_gene: TRBV6-2/TRBV6-3; d_gene: TRBD1; j_gene: TRBJ1-1; abundance: .; len: 15; CDR3nt: TGTGCCGGCCCCACCGACAGGGTGGAAAAGACTGAAGCTTTCTTT; CDR3aa: CAGPTDRVEKTEAFF
v_gene: TRBV5-1; d_gene: .; j_gene: TRBJ2-3; abundance: .; len: 11; CDR3nt: TGCCCCAGCAGGCGGGCAGATACGCAGTATTTT; CDR3aa: CPSRRADTQYF
v_gene: TRBV11-2; d_gene: TRBD1; j_gene: TRBJ1-2; abundance: once; len: 18; CDR3nt: TGTGCCAGCAGCCTTTCGTATGGGACAGTGGCCTCTAACTATGGCTACACCTTC; CDR3aa: CASSLSYGTVASNYGYTF
v_gene: TRBV5-6; d_gene: TRBD1; j_gene: TRBJ1-1; abundance: .; len: 13; CDR3nt: TGTGCCAGCAGTAACGGACAGGAGACTGAAGCTTTCTTT; CDR3aa: CASSNGQETEAFF
v_gene: TRBV4-2; d_gene: TRBD2; j_gene: TRBJ2-7; abundance: .; len: 14; CDR3nt: TGTGCCAGAAGCCAAGGGACTAGCCCCTACGAGCAGTACTTC; CDR3aa: CARSQGTSPYEQYF
v_gene: TRBV5-5; d_gene: .; j_gene: TRBJ2-3; abundance: .; len: 14; CDR3nt: TGTGCCAGCAGCTCGGGAGCGAGGGCAGATACGCATTATTTT; CDR3aa: CASSSGARADTHYF
v_gene: TRBV11-2; d_gene: .; j_gene: TRBJ2-3; abundance: .; len: 14; CDR3nt: TGTGCCAGCAGCTTAATCCTAGGGGGAGGTATACAGTATTTT; CDR3aa: CASSLILGGGIQYF
v_gene: TRBV28; d_gene: .; j_gene: TRBJ2-3; abundance: once; len: 13; CDR3nt: TGTGCCAGAAGTTGGGAGTTAACAGATACGCAGTATTTT; CDR3aa: CARSWELTDTQYF
v_gene: TRBV12-3/TRBV12-4; d_gene: .; j_gene: TRBJ2-5; abundance: .; len: 13; CDR3nt: TGTGCCGGCAGTTTAGCCACCCGGGAGACCCACTACTTC; CDR3aa: CAGSLATRETHYF
v_gene: TRBV11-2; d_gene: .; j_gene: TRBJ2-3; abundance: .; len: 15; CDR3nt: TGTGCCAGCAGTTTCCTAGAGAGGGGGACAGATACGCAGTATTTT; CDR3aa: CASSFLERGTDTQYF
v_gene: TRBV6-2/TRBV6-3; d_gene: .; j_gene: TRBJ2-7; abundance: many; len: 13; CDR3nt: TGTGCCAGCAGTCCGAACACGAGGGACGAGCAGTACTTC; CDR3aa: CASSPNTRDEQYF
v_gene: TRBV20-1; d_gene: .; j_gene: TRBJ1-3; abundance: many; len: 14; CDR3nt: TGCAGTGCTAGCTGGGCAGACCGGGGAGGCACCATATATTTT; CDR3aa: CSASWADRGGTIYF
v_gene: TRBV12-3/TRBV12-4; d_gene: .; j_gene: TRBJ1-2; abundance: once; len: 13; CDR3nt: TGTGCCAGCAGTCCCCAACGGACGACTGGCTACACCTTC; CDR3aa: CASSPQRTTGYTF
v_gene: TRBV11-1; d_gene: .; j_gene: TRBJ2-1; abundance: .; len: 14; CDR3nt: TGTGCCAGCGGCATTTACGGGACCGGTGGTGAGCAGTTCTTC; CDR3aa: CASGIYGTGGEQFF
v_gene: TRBV4-2; d_gene: TRBD1; j_gene: TRBJ1-6; abundance: once; len: 15; CDR3nt: TGTACCAGCAGCCAAGTAGGGACAGGGAATTCACCCCTCCACTTT; CDR3aa: CTSSQVGTGNSPLHF
v_gene: TRBV6-5; d_gene: .; j_gene: TRBJ2-7; abundance: many; len: 15; CDR3nt: TGTGCCAGCAGTTACTCAAGAGTTTTAACAGCCGAGCAGTACTTC; CDR3aa: CASSYSRVLTAEQYF
v_gene: TRBV4-3; d_gene: .; j_gene: TRBJ1-3; abundance: .; len: 17; CDR3nt: TGCGCCAGCAGACAAAACGACAGTTACAGCTCTGGAAACACCATATATTTT; CDR3aa: CASRQNDSYSSGNTIYF
v_gene: TRBV7-8; d_gene: TRBD1; j_gene: TRBJ2-3; abundance: .; len: 16; CDR3nt: TGTGCCAGCAGCTACGGGGAGGCAGGGGGCGGTCAGCCCCAGTATTTT; CDR3aa: CASSYGEAGGGQPQYF
v_gene: TRBV20-1; d_gene: .; j_gene: TRBJ1-1; abundance: .; len: 11; CDR3nt: TGCAGTACTAGATTCGGGTATGAAGCTTTCTTT; CDR3aa: CSTRFGYEAFF
v_gene: TRBV20-1; d_gene: .; j_gene: TRBJ1-1; abundance: few; len: 13; CDR3nt: TGCAGTGCTAGTGCGACCGATAACACTGAAGCTTTCTTT; CDR3aa: CSASATDNTEAFF
v_gene: TRBV11-2; d_gene: .; j_gene: TRBJ2-3; abundance: .; len: 15; CDR3nt: TGTGCCAGCAGCTTAGACCGGACTACAAGAGATACGCGGTATTTT; CDR3aa: CASSLDRTTRDTRYF
v_gene: TRBV20-1; d_gene: .; j_gene: TRBJ2-7; abundance: .; len: 15; CDR3nt: TGCAGTGCATGGGAAACCACGGGGGTCCCCTACGAGCAGTACTTC; CDR3aa: CSAWETTGVPYEQYF
v_gene: TRBV11-3; d_gene: .; j_gene: TRBJ2-3; abundance: once; len: 13; CDR3nt: TGTGCCAGCAGATTAGCAGGGGTGGATACGCCGTATTTT; CDR3aa: CASRLAGVDTPYF
v_gene: TRBV11-2; d_gene: .; j_gene: TRBJ2-7; abundance: .; len: 15; CDR3nt: TGTGCCAGCAGCTTAGACCCAGAGGACTCCTACGAACAGTACTTC; CDR3aa: CASSLDPEDSYEQYF
v_gene: TRBV4-2; d_gene: .; j_gene: TRBJ2-2; abundance: .; len: 15; CDR3nt: TGTGCCAACAGCCAAGCAAATAATATGCCCGGGGAGCTGTTTTTT; CDR3aa: CANSQANNMPGELFF
v_gene: TRBV30; d_gene: .; j_gene: TRBJ2-3; abundance: .; len: 15; CDR3nt: TGTGCCTGGAGTACTGGATTAGCGACGGCAGATACGCAGTATTTT; CDR3aa: CAWSTGLATADTQYF
v_gene: TRBV11-3; d_gene: .; j_gene: TRBJ2-7; abundance: few; len: 13; CDR3nt: TGTGCCAGCAGCCCGGGCCGCTCCAACAAGCAGTACTTC; CDR3aa: CASSPGRSNKQYF
v_gene: TRBV11-3; d_gene: .; j_gene: TRBJ2-1; abundance: .; len: 13; CDR3nt: TGTGCCAGCAGCTTAGCTGTGTCTTACGAGCAGTTCTTC; CDR3aa: CASSLAVSYEQFF
v_gene: TRBV20-1; d_gene: .; j_gene: TRBJ1-1; abundance: few; len: 14; CDR3nt: TGCAGTGCTAGTGTCCTGATCTCGAACACTGAAGCTTTCTTT; CDR3aa: CSASVLISNTEAFF
v_gene: TRBV4-3; d_gene: TRBD2; j_gene: TRBJ2-3; abundance: .; len: 16; CDR3nt: TGCGCTAGCAACCAACAACTAGCGGGAGCGGGAGATACGCAGTATTTT; CDR3aa: CASNQQLAGAGDTQYF
v_gene: TRBV6-5; d_gene: .; j_gene: TRBJ2-1; abundance: .; len: 11; CDR3nt: TGTGCCAGCACGTCCTACAATGAGCAGTTCTTC; CDR3aa: CASTSYNEQFF
v_gene: TRBV20-1; d_gene: TRBD2; j_gene: TRBJ2-1; abundance: many; len: 14; CDR3nt: TGCAGTGCTTTTTCAACCGGGACTAGCAATGAGCAGTTCTTC; CDR3aa: CSAFSTGTSNEQFF
v_gene: TRBV6-2/TRBV6-3; d_gene: .; j_gene: TRBJ2-1; abundance: .; len: 15; CDR3nt: TGTGCCAGCAGACTGAGGTGTAGCTCCTACAATGAGCAGTTCTTC; CDR3aa: CASRLRCSSYNEQFF
v_gene: TRBV11-3; d_gene: TRBD1; j_gene: TRBJ2-7; abundance: many; len: 14; CDR3nt: TGTGCCAGCAGCTTCCGGGACAGCTCCTACGAGCAGTACTTC; CDR3aa: CASSFRDSSYEQYF
v_gene: TRBV6-1; d_gene: .; j_gene: TRBJ2-3; abundance: .; len: 15; CDR3nt: TGTGCCAGCAGCGAAGCATTAGGGAACGCAGATACGCAGTATTTT; CDR3aa: CASSEALGNADTQYF
v_gene: TRBV6-1; d_gene: .; j_gene: TRBJ1-5; abundance: .; len: 13; CDR3nt: TGTGCCAGCAGTGATCGGAGTTTTTTGGCCCAGCATTTT; CDR3aa: CASSDRSFLAQHF
v_gene: TRBV20-1; d_gene: TRBD2; j_gene: TRBJ2-5; abundance: .; len: 14; CDR3nt: TGCAGTGCTACGGGACTAGCGACCCGGGAGACCCAGTACTTC; CDR3aa: CSATGLATRETQYF
v_gene: TRBV11-1; d_gene: TRBD2; j_gene: TRBJ2-7; abundance: .; len: 17; CDR3nt: TGTGCCAGCAGCTTAGGGATCCTAGCGGACCTCTCCTACGAGCAGTACTTC; CDR3aa: CASSLGILADLSYEQYF
v_gene: TRBV29-1; d_gene: TRBD2; j_gene: TRBJ2-2; abundance: .; len: 15; CDR3nt: TGCAGCGTGACCGGGACTAGCTGGTTCACAGGGGAGCTGTTTTTT; CDR3aa: CSVTGTSWFTGELFF
v_gene: TRBV13; d_gene: TRBD1; j_gene: TRBJ1-2; abundance: .; len: 14; CDR3nt: TGTGCCAGCAGCCTGACAGGGACCTACTATGGCTACACCTTC; CDR3aa: CASSLTGTYYGYTF
v_gene: TRBV6-2/TRBV6-3; d_gene: TRBD1; j_gene: TRBJ1-6; abundance: .; len: 15; CDR3nt: TGTGCCAGCAGCCTTGGACAGGGATACCGATCACCCCTCCACTTT; CDR3aa: CASSLGQGYRSPLHF
v_gene: TRBV20-1; d_gene: .; j_gene: TRBJ1-5; abundance: few; len: 14; CDR3nt: TGCAGTGCTAGCTCAGGGCGTAGCAATCAGCCCCAGCATTTT; CDR3aa: CSASSGRSNQPQHF
v_gene: TRBV12-3/TRBV12-4; d_gene: TRBD1; j_gene: TRBJ1-5; abundance: many; len: 16; CDR3nt: TGTGCCAGCAGTATACAGAGGGGACAGAAGAATCAGCCCCAGCATTTT; CDR3aa: CASSIQRGQKNQPQHF
v_gene: TRBV20-1; d_gene: .; j_gene: TRBJ1-2; abundance: many; len: 12; CDR3nt: TGCAGTGCCTTACAGGGATCCGGGGGCTACACCTTC; CDR3aa: CSALQGSGGYTF
v_gene: TRBV12-3/TRBV12-4; d_gene: TRBD1; j_gene: TRBJ1-1; abundance: few; len: 13; CDR3nt: TGTGCCAGCACTCCGGGACAGCCAACTGAAGCTTTCTTT; CDR3aa: CASTPGQPTEAFF
v_gene: TRBV10-3; d_gene: .; j_gene: TRBJ2-7; abundance: .; len: 13; CDR3nt: TGTGCCATGGCCGGCACAGGGAGCGACGAGCAGTACTTC; CDR3aa: CAMAGTGSDEQYF
v_gene: TRBV11-3; d_gene: TRBD2; j_gene: TRBJ2-1; abundance: .; len: 16; CDR3nt: TGTGCCAACAGCTCCCTAGCGGGTGGGCCGGGGAATGAGCAGTTCTTC; CDR3aa: CANSSLAGGPGNEQFF